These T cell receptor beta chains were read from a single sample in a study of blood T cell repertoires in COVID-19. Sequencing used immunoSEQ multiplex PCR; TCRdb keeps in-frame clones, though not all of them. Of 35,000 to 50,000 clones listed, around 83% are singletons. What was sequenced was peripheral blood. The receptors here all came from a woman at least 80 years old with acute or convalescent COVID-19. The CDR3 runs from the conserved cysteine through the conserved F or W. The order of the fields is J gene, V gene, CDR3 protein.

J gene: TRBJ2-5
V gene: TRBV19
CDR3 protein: CASSRGDKQETQYF

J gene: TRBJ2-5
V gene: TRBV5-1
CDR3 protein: CASAPSGKHGETQYF

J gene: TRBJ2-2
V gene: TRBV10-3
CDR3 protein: CAITLGGTFNTGELFF

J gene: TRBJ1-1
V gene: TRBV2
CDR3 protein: CASSRGGRTEAFF

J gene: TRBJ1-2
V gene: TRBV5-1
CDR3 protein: CASSIEGQGSYGYTF

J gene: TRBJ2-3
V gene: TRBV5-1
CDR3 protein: CASSPTEPSTDTQYF

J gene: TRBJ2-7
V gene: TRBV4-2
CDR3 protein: CASTPGDGISYEQYF

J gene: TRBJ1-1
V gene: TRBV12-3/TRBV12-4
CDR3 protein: CASSPGQGTEAFF

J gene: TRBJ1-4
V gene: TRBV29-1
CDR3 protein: CSVEDIDSATNEKLFF

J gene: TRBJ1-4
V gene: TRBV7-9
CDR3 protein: CASSLRGQGSEKLFF

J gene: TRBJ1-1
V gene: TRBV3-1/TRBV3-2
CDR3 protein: CASSQVQGGTEAFF

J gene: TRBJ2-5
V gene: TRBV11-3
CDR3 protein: CASSLAPGAGGPWETQYF

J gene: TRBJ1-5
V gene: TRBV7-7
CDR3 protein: CASSSWDNQKSNQPQHF

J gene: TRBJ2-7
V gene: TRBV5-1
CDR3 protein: CASSQNSYEQYF

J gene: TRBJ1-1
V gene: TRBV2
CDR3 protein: CASSPAASMNTEAFF

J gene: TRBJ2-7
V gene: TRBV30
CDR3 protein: CAWCGTGAYEQYF

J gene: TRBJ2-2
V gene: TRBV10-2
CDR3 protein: CASSEGTGVNTGELFF

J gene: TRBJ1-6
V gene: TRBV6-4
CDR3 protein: CASSAEGSSSPLHF

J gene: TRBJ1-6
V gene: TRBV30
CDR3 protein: CAWIGQGDSPLHF

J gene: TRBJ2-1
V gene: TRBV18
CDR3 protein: CASSPRSGGANEQFF

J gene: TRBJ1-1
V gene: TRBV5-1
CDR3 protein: CASSSDFRGNTEAFF

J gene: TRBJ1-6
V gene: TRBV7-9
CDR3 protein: CASRLGAPGSPLHF

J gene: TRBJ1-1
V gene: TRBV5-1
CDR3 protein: CASSLLAFAGNTEAFF

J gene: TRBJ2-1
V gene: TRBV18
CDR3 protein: CASSGTGYYNEQFF

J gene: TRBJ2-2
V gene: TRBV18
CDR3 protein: CASSPETLTYTGELFF

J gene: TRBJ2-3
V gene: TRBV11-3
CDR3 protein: CASSYLGSVTQYF

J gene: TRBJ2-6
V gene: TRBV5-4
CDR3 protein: CASSIDRGTAGANVLTF

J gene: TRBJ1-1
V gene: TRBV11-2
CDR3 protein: CASSSPYTEAFF

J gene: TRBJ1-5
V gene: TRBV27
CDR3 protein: CASSFRENQPQHF

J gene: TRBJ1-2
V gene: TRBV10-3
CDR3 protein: CAISELGTDVYGYTF

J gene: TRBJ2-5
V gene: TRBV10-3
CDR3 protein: CAISESTSGGARETQYF

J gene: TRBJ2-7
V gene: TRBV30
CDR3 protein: CAWSVGGSYEQYF

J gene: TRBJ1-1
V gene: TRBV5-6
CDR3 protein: CASSLGGGKNTEAFF

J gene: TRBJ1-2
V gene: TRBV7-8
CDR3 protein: CASSPGRDREAGYTF

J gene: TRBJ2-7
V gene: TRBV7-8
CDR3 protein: CASSLRGSYEQYF

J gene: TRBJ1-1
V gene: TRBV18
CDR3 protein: CASSSGTVNTEAFF

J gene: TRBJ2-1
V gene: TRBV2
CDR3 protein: CASYRTSGGVVPLREDEQFF

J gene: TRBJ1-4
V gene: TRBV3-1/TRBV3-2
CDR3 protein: CASSSPGYPEKLFF

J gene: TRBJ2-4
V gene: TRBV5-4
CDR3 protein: CASSQIMGGRAKNIQYF

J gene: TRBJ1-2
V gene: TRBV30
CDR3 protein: CAWSVTNYGYTF

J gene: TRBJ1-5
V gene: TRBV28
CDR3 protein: CASSPRQGAWGQPQHF

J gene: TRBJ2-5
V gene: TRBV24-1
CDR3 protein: CATSRGPQETQYF

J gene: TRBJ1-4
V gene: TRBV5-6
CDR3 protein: CASSSRVGEKLFF

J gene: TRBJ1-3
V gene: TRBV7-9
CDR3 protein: CASSLSFQSGTGSGNTIYF

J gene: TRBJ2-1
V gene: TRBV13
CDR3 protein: CASSPSKDRAYNEQFF

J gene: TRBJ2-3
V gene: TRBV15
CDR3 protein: CATSRARTGPADTQYF

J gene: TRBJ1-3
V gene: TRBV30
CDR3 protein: CAWSPFTGVSGNTIYF

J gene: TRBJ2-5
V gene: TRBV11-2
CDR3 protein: CASSFSGTGARETQYF

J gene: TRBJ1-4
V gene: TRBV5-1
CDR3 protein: CASSYNQDEKLFF

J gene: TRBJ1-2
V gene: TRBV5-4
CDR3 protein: CASSSQQGIGGYGYTF

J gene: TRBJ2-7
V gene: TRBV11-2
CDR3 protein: CASSLGSGGYEQYF

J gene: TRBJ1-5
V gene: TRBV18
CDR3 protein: CASSPQDTGNQPQHF

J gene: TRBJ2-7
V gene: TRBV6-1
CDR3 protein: CASSEVGRAVSDEQYF

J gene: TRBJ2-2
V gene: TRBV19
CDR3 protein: CASSIASNTGELFF

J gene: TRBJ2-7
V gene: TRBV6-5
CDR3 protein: CASSLSRQRSSYEQYF

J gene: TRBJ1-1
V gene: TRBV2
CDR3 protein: CASSTPGQGYTEAFF

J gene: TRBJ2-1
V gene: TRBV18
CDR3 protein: CASSPPSSRSSKVEQFF

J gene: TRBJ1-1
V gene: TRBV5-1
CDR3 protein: CASSATSGNTEAFF

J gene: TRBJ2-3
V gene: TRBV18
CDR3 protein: CASSPPASTDTQYF